The TCR beta chain under discussion was sequenced for a study of CD8+ T cells in alopecia areata. Treatment of the sample: oral pan-JAK inhibitor, 5-10 mg twice daily. The CDR3 contains 11 residues. V lost 8 bases and J lost 15; bases outside the gene matches: 10. Germline CDR1 MDHEN, CDR2 SYDVKM. cDNA serving as the sequencing template came from extracted, reverse transcribed RNA. TCRdb keeps only in-frame clones here, not all; method: immunoSEQ multiplex PCR. The sample lists approximately 190,000 clones; 58% were seen once. The specimen was CD4+ T cells sorted from blood, collected at week 24, from a patient treated with tofacitinib. This sequence joins TRBV28 and TRBJ2-1; 7 bases line up with TRBD2. The clonotype comes from a human donor with alopecia areata. The CDR3 DNA sequence: TGTGCCAGCGCGCGGCCGGGAGGAAGGTTCTTC. Translation: CASARPGGRFF.